The 27 T cell receptor beta chains reported below all come from one sample, sequenced in a study of cytomegalovirus exposure and HLA in healthy donors. PCR amplification relied on 60 Vbeta primers (plus 13 Jbeta primers). Data came from immunoSEQ multiplex PCR; TCRdb stores just in-frame clones and leaves some out. Here the sample spans 150,000 to 200,000 clones, approximately 88% being singletons. Input material: PBMCs. The receptors shown here come from a boy aged 5-17 years in good health and CMV-seronegative.

This chain uses TRBV5-4 with TRBJ1-1; no clear D. The CDR3 is 13 residues long. The germline V and J ends were trimmed by 4 bases and 1 base, with 8 bases remaining between them. In germline, CDR1 is SGHNT, CDR2 YYREEE (reference sequence). The CDR3 DNA reads TGTGCCAGCAGCCCTGACAAGAACACTGAAGCTTTCTTT. Encoded protein: CASSPDKNTEAFF.

This chain joins TRBV3-1 (or the pseudogene TRBV3-2) and TRBJ1-1, with D uncertain. This CDR3 has 9 residues. Trimming removed 4 bases at V and 13 bases at J, with 7 bases between. The germline gives CDR1 LGHDT, CDR2 YNNKEL (reference sequence). In DNA, the CDR3 is TGTGCCAGCAGCCCCCCCGTTTTCTTT. This sequence encodes CASSPPVFF.

This clone was found a few times. V and J are TRBV9 and TRBJ2-1; TRBD2 agrees at 11 bases. In germline, CDR1 is SGDLS, CDR2 YYNGEE. CDR3 length equals 15 residues. V gave up 4 bases and J gave up 7 bases; unmatched junction bases: 7. In nucleotides, the CDR3 is TGTGCCAGCAGCCCCCCTAGCGGGAGGCCTAATGAGCAGTTCTTC. Encoded protein: CASSPPSGRPNEQFF. Filled out from reference TRBV9 and TRBJ2-1, the complete variable domain reads DSGVTQTPKHLITATGQRVTLRCSPRSGDLSVYWYQQSLDQGLQFLIQYYNGEERAKGNILERFSAQQFPDLHSELNLSSLELGDSALYFCASSPPSGRPNEQFFGPGTRLTVL.

This rearrangement joins TRBV10-3 to TRBJ2-7; D is perhaps TRBD1 (5 bases). CDR1 is ENHRY, CDR2 SYGVKD, per germline. The CDR3 loop spans 13 amino acids. Trimming took off 5 bases at V and 3 bases at J, with 11 bases between the two ends. The CDR3 region is CAISHTDSYEQYF. As DNA, the CDR3 is TGTGCCATCAGTCATACAGACAGCTACGAGCAGTACTTC.

The genes are TRBV9 and TRBJ1-3; tentatively, D is TRBD1 (5 bases). V was shortened by 3 bases and J by 0 bases, with 13 bases between the two germline ends. Germline V gives CDR1 SGDLS, CDR2 YYNGEE. This CDR3 contains 16 residues. CDR3 nucleotides: TGTGCCAGCAGCGCAAAGACAGCCAACTCTGGAAACACCATATATTTT. It specifies CASSAKTANSGNTIYF.

The genes are TRBV23-1 and TRBJ2-1, with TRBD2 identical over 7 bases. TRBV23-1 is an ORF for which the function is uncertain. The CDR3 covers 15 residues. Unmatched junction bases numbered 7, after V lost 3 bases and J lost 5 bases. The CDR3 DNA sequence: TGCGCCAGCAGTCAGCAAATCGGGAGGAACAATGAGCAGTTCTTC. Its translation: CASSQQIGRNNEQFF.

The chain couples TRBV7-3 to TRBJ1-2, with D tentatively TRBD1 (5 bases). In germline, CDR1 is SGHTA, CDR2 FQGTGA. The V end lost 2 bases, the J end lost 8 bases, and 12 bases lay between the germline ends. The CDR3 is 13 residues long. CDR3: CASSLRQGSGYTF. For the CDR3, the DNA is TGTGCCAGCAGCTTACGGCAGGGAAGCGGCTACACCTTC.

The chain couples TRBV6-5 to TRBJ1-1; D ambiguous. The CDR3 has 14 residues. Germline-derived CDR1 and CDR2 are MNHEY and SVGAGI. Trimming stripped 5 bases from V and 1 base from J, with 11 bases between. CDR3: CASSLRHQNTEAFF. In DNA form, the CDR3 reads TGTGCCAGCAGTCTCAGACACCAGAACACTGAAGCTTTCTTT.

The rearrangement links TRBV5-8 to TRBJ2-7, with D possibly TRBD1 on 6 matching bases. The V end was cut by 0 bases, the J end by 1 base, with 11 bases between. In germline, CDR1 is SGHTS, CDR2 YDEGEE. CDR3 length equals 15 residues. CDR3 region: CASSLVGAGSYEQYF. The CDR3 DNA reads as TGTGCCAGCAGCTTGGTGGGGGCTGGTTCCTACGAGCAGTACTTC.

The chain couples TRBV6-6 to TRBJ2-7; TRBD2 agrees at 7 bases. Looked up from germline, CDR1 is MNHNY and CDR2 is SVGAGI (reference sequence). This CDR3 contains 16 residues. After removal of 2 bases from V and 0 bases from J, the junction contained 7 bases not matched to a gene. This CDR3 is CASSYIRGVSSYEQYF. DNA for the CDR3: TGTGCCAGCAGTTACATTCGGGGGGTAAGCTCCTACGAGCAGTACTTC.

J is TRBJ2-7 and V is TRBV7-6; 15 bases align to TRBD2. J was trimmed by 5 bases and V by 5 bases; bases with no gene match: 4. The CDR3 covers 15 residues. Per the germline V gene, CDR1 is SGHVS and CDR2 is FNYEAQ. The CDR3, as DNA: TGTGCCAGCAGCCCTGGACTAGCGGGAGGGAACGAGCAGTACTTC. Its translation: CASSPGLAGGNEQYF. Combining the CDR3 with reference TRBV7-6 and TRBJ2-7 gives the whole variable domain GAGVSQSPRYKVTKRGQDVALRCDPISGHVSLYWYRQALGQGPEFLTYFNYEAQQDKSGLPNDRFSAERPEGSISTLTIQRTEQRDSAMYRCASSPGLAGGNEQYFGPGTRLTVT.

The chain employs TRBV27 and TRBJ1-5; D ambiguous. The CDR3 loop spans 15 amino acids. Germline V lookup: CDR1 MNHEY, CDR2 SMNVEV (reference sequence). Deletions cut 3 bases from V and 1 base from J, with 10 bases between. The CDR3 loop reads CASSFEAKSNQPQHF. The CDR3 DNA reads TGTGCCAGCAGTTTCGAGGCCAAAAGCAATCAGCCCCAGCATTTT.

J is TRBJ2-1 and V is TRBV5-1; a weak D match, TRBD1 (6 bases). V was cut by 0 bases and J by 9 bases, with 13 bases left in between. Germline assignment: CDR1 SGHRS and CDR2 YFSETQ. CDR3 length: 14 amino acids. The CDR3 nucleotides are TGCGCCAGCAGCTTGGGCAGTATAGGGGGTGAGCAGTTCTTC. This translates into CASSLGSIGGEQFF.

J is TRBJ1-2 and V is TRBV12-5, with D possibly matching TRBD1 (6 bases). Deletions cut 0 bases from V and 7 bases from J, with 6 bases between. CDR3 length equals 12 residues. Per germline, CDR1 LGHNT and CDR2 FRNRAP. In DNA form, the CDR3 reads TGTGCTAGTGGTTTGGTACAGGGTGGCTACACCTTC. Translated, it gives CASGLVQGGYTF.

The chain links TRBV13 to TRBJ2-1, with 12 bases that match TRBD2. The germline V gene encodes CDR1 PRHDT and CDR2 FYEKMQ (reference sequence). The CDR3 spans 15 residues. V lost 5 bases and J lost 9; bases outside the gene matches: 8. The CDR3 reads CASSLGTSGWFEQFF. In nucleotides, the CDR3 is TGTGCCAGCAGCCTGGGGACTAGCGGGTGGTTTGAGCAGTTCTTC.

V is TRBV30 and J is TRBJ1-2, with D unresolved. Trimming took off 4 bases at V and 2 bases at J, with 5 bases between the two ends. The V gene's germline CDR1 is GTSNPN and CDR2 SVGIG (reference sequence). The CDR3 runs 11 residues. The chain's CDR3 is CAWTANYGYTF. Written as DNA, the CDR3 is TGTGCCTGGACAGCGAACTATGGCTACACCTTC.

The rearrangement links TRBV28 to TRBJ2-3; no clear D. Germline-derived CDR1 and CDR2 are MDHEN and SYDVKM. Trimming took off 6 bases at V and 0 bases at J, with 22 bases between the two ends. CDR3 length: 18 residues. In nucleotides, the CDR3 is TGTGCCAGCAGCCCCTACGGAGATCCCGGATCTAGCACAGATACGCAGTATTTT. This encodes CASSPYGDPGSSTDTQYF.

This chain uses TRBV13 with TRBJ2-1, with 13 bases aligning to TRBD2. The V segment lost 5 bases and the J segment 9 bases; nucleotides outside the gene matches: 10. Germline CDR1 is PRHDT and CDR2 is FYEKMQ (reference sequence). This CDR3 has 16 residues. DNA of the CDR3: TGTGCCAGCAGCCCTAGGACTAGCGGGAGTGGAAGTGAGCAGTTCTTC. It encodes CASSPRTSGSGSEQFF.

As regards this clone: Other DNA sequences in the same sample also yield this CDR3. This sequence joins TRBV27 and TRBJ2-7; 9 nucleotides agree with TRBD2. Losses at the gene ends were 3 bases for V and 7 bases for J; bases not matched to a gene: 4. Germline V gene data show CDR1 as MNHEY and CDR2 as SMNVEV (reference sequence). The CDR3 totals 13 residues. Here the CDR3 reads CASSFSGSYEQYF. Written as DNA, the CDR3 is TGTGCCAGCAGTTTTAGCGGGAGCTATGAGCAGTACTTC.

For this clone: This CDR3 is also generated by other DNA sequences in the sample. The chain links TRBV19 to TRBJ1-1; possibly TRBD1 for D (5 bases). The CDR3 totals 14 residues. The V and J ends lost 1 base and 1 base respectively, with 7 bases between them. CDR1 is LNHDA and CDR2 is SQIVND in the germline V gene (reference sequence). CDR3 nucleotide sequence: TGTGCCAGTAGTATAGGCCAGGGGAACACTGAAGCTTTCTTT. It yields the protein CASSIGQGNTEAFF.

The chain is built from TRBV6-5 and TRBJ1-1; D possibly corresponds to TRBD1 (6 bases). Germline V gene lookup returns CDR1 MNHEY and CDR2 SVGAGI. The CDR3 has 16 amino acids. V lost 4 bases, J lost 1 base, and 16 bases lay in between. The DNA for the CDR3 is TGTGCCAGCAGTTTGGGATCAAGGGGGTCGAACACTGAAGCTTTCTTT. As protein: CASSLGSRGSNTEAFF.

This chain uses TRBV5-4 with TRBJ2-5; the D gene is possibly TRBD2 (6 bases). The CDR3 runs to 15 residues. Trimming pared 4 bases from V and 11 bases from J, leaving 24 bases between. CDR1 SGHNT and CDR2 YYREEE come from the germline V gene (reference sequence). CDR3 sequence: CASSIPGTGPREQYF. The CDR3 DNA is TGTGCCAGCAGCATCCCCGGGACGGGGCCACGGGAGCAGTACTTC.

This chain joins TRBV4-3 and TRBJ1-4; 9 bases align to TRBD1. The ends lost 3 bases at V and 6 bases at J; junction bases unmatched: 11. The germline gives CDR1 LGHNA, CDR2 YSLEER. The CDR3 has 17 residues. For the CDR3, the DNA is TGCGCCAGCAGCCACGTTCACTACCGGGACAGGGATGAAAAACTGTTTTTT. It codes for CASSHVHYRDRDEKLFF.

The chain joins TRBV5-1 to TRBJ1-5; D is unclear. CDR3 length: 15 residues. Germline V gene sequence: CDR1 SGHRS, CDR2 YFSETQ. V lost 1 base to trimming and J lost 6 bases, with 14 bases between them. The CDR3 DNA sequence: TGCGCCAGCAGCTTGCGTGGCGGGGTAGGTCAGCCCCAGCATTTT. Translating gives CASSLRGGVGQPQHF. The entire variable domain, with the rest obtained from reference TRBV5-1 and TRBJ1-5, is as follows: KAGVTQTPRYLIKTRGQQVTLSCSPISGHRSVSWYQQTPGQGLQFLFEYFSETQRNKGNFPGRFSGRQFSNSRSEMNVSTLELGDSALYLCASSLRGGVGQPQHFGDGTRLSIL.

CDR3 residues: CASRSRGDYEQYF. The CDR3 bases are TGTGCCAGCAGGTCCCGCGGGGACTACGAGCAGTACTTC. The chain links TRBV2 to TRBJ2-7; D is perhaps TRBD2 (6 bases). The V gene's germline CDR1 is SNHLY and CDR2 FYNNEI. V was cut by 6 bases and J by 3 bases, with 12 bases left in between. The CDR3 totals 13 residues.

V is TRBV27 and J is TRBJ1-6; TRBD1 matches at 7 bases. V shed 4 bases and J 3 bases; nucleotides not matched to a gene: 6. The germline gives CDR1 MNHEY, CDR2 SMNVEV (reference sequence). CDR3 length equals 16 residues. CDR3 coding DNA: TGTGCCAGCAGTTCGTCCGGGACAGTCTATAATTCACCCCTCCACTTT. Translation: CASSSSGTVYNSPLHF.

CDR3 sequence: CAGQESGGNTEAFF. CDR3 coding DNA: TGTGCCGGCCAAGAGTCTGGCGGGAACACTGAAGCTTTCTTT. The rearrangement uses TRBV6-6 and TRBJ1-1; D remains unclear. Germline V lookup: CDR1 MNHNY, CDR2 SVGAGI (reference sequence). The CDR3 length is 14 residues. The V and J ends lost 11 bases and 1 base respectively, with 17 bases between them.